Shown below are 19 T cell receptor beta chains from a single sample sequenced in a study of CD8+ T cells in alopecia areata. Sequencing relied on a cDNA template that was reverse transcribed from extracted RNA. This table comes from immunoSEQ multiplex PCR, and its TCRdb copy is limited to in-frame clones, with some not included. The repertoire includes 150,000 or so clones, 50% to 65% of them detected once, and about 4.4% sits in the top ten. The sequencing input was CD4+ T cells sorted from blood. These receptors were obtained from a human donor in good health.

The chain combines TRBV7-9 with TRBJ2-5; 8 bases are shared with TRBD2. The germline V gene encodes CDR1 SEHNR and CDR2 FQNEAQ (reference sequence). The CDR3 length is 13 residues. With 2 bases clipped from V and 4 bases from J, the junction kept 0 bases outside the gene matches. CDR3 in amino acids: CASSLLAGETQYF. The CDR3 DNA is TGTGCCAGCAGCTTACTAGCGGGAGAGACCCAGTACTTC.

V usage is TRBV6-4 and J usage is TRBJ2-1; no reliable D call. V lost 0 bases to trimming and J lost 9 bases, with 9 bases between them. The CDR3 covers 13 residues. From germline, CDR1 is MRHNA and CDR2 SNTAGT. The CDR3 spells CASSDSASTEQFF. DNA for the CDR3: TGTGCCAGCAGTGACTCCGCCTCGACTGAGCAGTTCTTC.

This sequence joins TRBV29-1 and TRBJ2-7; D ambiguous. Germline-derived CDR1 and CDR2 are SQVTM and ANQGSEA. CDR3 length equals 13 residues. The V end was cut by 6 bases, the J end by 3 bases, with 15 bases between. The CDR3 DNA is TGCAGCGTCAGCTCGGCGCCGAGCTACGAGCAGTACTTC. Its protein is CSVSSAPSYEQYF.

This clone has only a few counts. The chain employs TRBV4-1 and TRBJ1-3; 8 bases align to TRBD1. The CDR3 is 17 amino acids. Per germline, CDR1 MGHRA and CDR2 YSYEKL. Trimming took 1 base from V and 3 from J; bases not matched to a gene: 8. The CDR3 reads CASSQAQARGHGNTIYF. For the CDR3, the DNA is TGCGCCAGCAGCCAAGCTCAGGCCAGGGGGCATGGAAACACCATATATTTT.

This clone was seen at least ten times. This chain joins TRBV19 and TRBJ2-1, with 7 bases identical to TRBD1. Germline CDR1 LNHDA, CDR2 SQIVND (reference sequence). The CDR3 runs to 13 residues. V dropped 4 bases and J dropped 10; count of bases not matched to a gene: 7. CDR3 protein: CASSSTGVREQFF. CDR3 nucleotides: TGTGCCAGTAGTAGTACAGGGGTCAGGGAGCAGTTCTTC.

This clone turned up a few times. V gene TRBV7-7 combines with J gene TRBJ2-1; D unresolved. Looked up from germline, CDR1 is SSHAT and CDR2 is FNYEAQ (reference sequence). Trimming stripped 5 bases from V and 10 bases from J, with 15 bases between. The CDR3 runs 13 residues. The DNA for the CDR3 is TGTGCCAGCAGCGCCGGACCAACAAGAGAGCAGTTCTTC. Residues: CASSAGPTREQFF.

This chain joins TRBV6-5 and TRBJ1-1; 8 bases map to TRBD1. Trimming removed 0 bases from V and 6 bases from J; junction bases left unmatched: 6. From germline, CDR1 is MNHEY and CDR2 SVGAGI. This CDR3 comprises 15 residues. In DNA, the CDR3 is TGTGCCAGCAGTTACTCCCAGGGGGCGACGGCTGAAGCTTTCTTT. This translates into CASSYSQGATAEAFF.

The chain employs TRBV29-1 and TRBJ2-7; no definite D call. V was shortened by 1 base and J by 0 bases, with 7 bases between the two germline ends. The CDR3 sequence is 13 residues long. In germline, CDR1 is SQVTM, CDR2 ANQGSEA. DNA of the CDR3: TGCAGCGTTGAAGTCGGTTTCTCCTACGAGCAGTACTTC. This encodes CSVEVGFSYEQYF.

This clone has only a few counts. The chain is built from TRBV14 and TRBJ2-2; D remains unclear. Germline CDR1 SGHDN, CDR2 FVKESK. This CDR3 is built from 13 residues. V was pared by 4 bases and J by 4 bases, with 7 bases between. This CDR3 is CASSPQATGELFF. The CDR3 nucleotides are TGTGCCAGCAGCCCCCAGGCCACCGGGGAGCTGTTTTTT.

This clone has only a few counts. The chain links TRBV15 to TRBJ2-3; 7 positions match TRBD1. This CDR3 region has 13 residues. The V and J ends lost 7 bases and 4 bases, in that order; junction bases with no gene match: 5. Germline-derived CDR1 and CDR2 are LNHNV and YYDKDF (reference sequence). The CDR3 loop is CATTQGYADTQYF. For the CDR3, the DNA is TGTGCCACCACACAGGGGTACGCAGATACGCAGTATTTT. Using reference TRBV15 and TRBJ2-3 for the parts outside the CDR3, the full variable domain is DAMVIQNPRYQVTQFGKPVTLSCSQTLNHNVMYWYQQKSSQAPKLLFHYYDKDFNNEADTPDNFQSRRPNTSFCFLDIRSPGLGDTAMYLCATTQGYADTQYFGPGTRLTVL.

The chain carries TRBV7-2 and TRBJ2-5; the D gene is possibly TRBD1 (5 bases). V lost 5 bases, J lost 7 bases, and 17 bases lay in between. Germline V gene data show CDR1 as SGHTA and CDR2 as FQGNSA. The CDR3 extends over 14 amino acids. The CDR3 coding sequence is TGTGCCAGCAGCATGCACCTAGGGGTTGGGACCCAGTACTTC. Protein: CASSMHLGVGTQYF.

The chain links TRBV11-1 to TRBJ2-1; D uncertain. Germline CDR1 reads SGHAT; CDR2 reads FQDESV (reference sequence). The CDR3 runs to 14 residues. V gave up 3 bases and J gave up 14 bases, with 20 bases separating them. CDR3: CASSLPSDSMMKFF. As DNA, the CDR3 is TGTGCCAGCAGCTTGCCGTCGGATTCAATGATGAAGTTCTTC.

The chain uses TRBV29-1 and TRBJ2-7, with D uncertain. The CDR3 is 12 amino acids. The V end was cut by 6 bases, the J end by 3 bases, with 12 bases between. Germline V CDR1 and CDR2: SQVTM, ANQGSEA. This CDR3 is CSVMGSRYEQYF. DNA of the CDR3: TGCAGCGTAATGGGAAGTCGCTACGAGCAGTACTTC.

This clone was detected once. The V and J genes are TRBV25-1 and TRBJ2-5; TRBD2 might be the D (6 bases). Per germline, CDR1 MGHDK and CDR2 SYGVNS. Trimming removed 2 bases from V and 2 bases from J, with 9 bases in between. The CDR3 contains 14 residues. The CDR3, as DNA: TGTGCCAGCAGTGAAGGCGGGGTACAAGAGACCCAGTACTTC. As protein: CASSEGGVQETQYF.

The rearrangement joins TRBV5-1 to TRBJ1-2; 9 bases line up with TRBD1. CDR1 and CDR2 (germline): SGHRS, YFSETQ. This CDR3 comprises 13 residues. V shed 4 bases and J 7 bases; nucleotides not matched to a gene: 5. CDR3 DNA sequence: TGCGCCAGCAGCGCCGGGACAGGGTTTGGCTACACCTTC. Translating gives CASSAGTGFGYTF.

The rearrangement joins TRBV29-1 to TRBJ2-2; tentatively, D is TRBD2 (5 bases). The CDR3 loop spans 19 amino acids. From germline, CDR1 is SQVTM and CDR2 ANQGSEA. V lost 3 bases and J 2 bases, leaving 25 bases between the germline ends. The CDR3 reads CSVERLPRSSGINTGELFF. The CDR3 coding sequence is TGCAGCGTTGAGAGACTCCCGCGGTCGTCCGGGATAAACACCGGGGAGCTGTTTTTT.

The rearrangement uses TRBV7-9 and TRBJ2-1; no clear D. The CDR3 loop spans 12 amino acids. The germline gives CDR1 SEHNR, CDR2 FQNEAQ (reference sequence). V was clipped by 6 bases and J by 5 bases, with 8 bases between them. The CDR3 region has the DNA TGTGCCAGCAGATCTAAAGACAATGAGCAGTTCTTC. As protein: CASRSKDNEQFF.

This chain joins TRBV5-4 and TRBJ2-3; D might be TRBD2 (6 bases). The CDR3 runs 16 residues. With 4 bases removed from V and 1 base from J, the gap between germline ends came to 16 bases. The germline V gene encodes CDR1 SGHNT and CDR2 YYREEE (reference sequence). CDR3 amino acids: CASSPYGGAGTDTQYF. The CDR3 DNA is TGTGCCAGCAGCCCGTATGGCGGGGCGGGCACAGATACGCAGTATTTT.

The chain uses TRBV30 and TRBJ2-1; the D gene is possibly TRBD2 (6 bases). Looked up from germline, CDR1 is GTSNPN and CDR2 is SVGIG (reference sequence). V was shortened by 0 bases and J by 4 bases, with 13 bases between the two germline ends. CDR3 size: 15 residues. CDR3 protein: CAWSVGGKLYNEQFF. In DNA form, the CDR3 reads TGTGCCTGGAGTGTGGGCGGGAAGTTGTACAATGAGCAGTTCTTC.